This entry lists 30 T cell receptor beta chains sequenced from one sample in a study of T-cell reconstitution after alpha-beta-depleted transplantation in children. Notes on the study in general: One year after transplant, T-cell counts and diversity came mostly from newly produced T cells.

The TCRbeta library incorporated unique molecular identifiers. TCRdb re-called the PCR reads with MiXCR, one entry per CDR3 protein. The profile shows some 300,000 distinct CDR3 sequences, around 7.1% of them singletons. Antigens of these TCRs are unknown. The sample here was peripheral blood, taken 360 days after TCRalphabeta/CD19-depleted stem cell transplant. The receptors derive from a female patient aged 2-15 years who had a stem cell transplant for Fanconi anemia, so the T cells may come from the graft donor.

This clonotype was observed a handful of times. The rearrangement links TRBV7-2 to TRBJ2-7; 7 nucleotides match TRBD2. There are 15 residues in the CDR3. Trimming at V came to 5 bases and at J to 4 bases, leaving 11 bases not matched to a gene. Germline V lookup: CDR1 SGHTA, CDR2 FQGNSA. In nucleotides, the CDR3 is TGTGCCAGCAGCCACCGGGACTACCCATCTTACGAGCAGTACTTC. Residues: CASSHRDYPSYEQYF. Full variable domain (remainder filled in from reference TRBV7-2 and TRBJ2-7): GAGVSQSPSNKVTEKGKDVELRCDPISGHTALYWYRQSLGQGLEFLIYFQGNSAPDKSGLPSDRFSAERTGGSVSTLTIQRTQQEDSAVYLCASSHRDYPSYEQYFGPGTRLTVT.

This clonotype was observed a few times. This chain joins TRBV5-1 and TRBJ1-1; TRBD1 is a possible D gene (5 bases). This CDR3 is built from 14 residues. Germline CDR1 reads SGHRS; CDR2 reads YFSETQ. Trimming shortened V by 3 bases and J by 0 bases, and 9 bases separated the two germline ends. The CDR3 is CASSSRQMNTEAFF. The CDR3 DNA sequence: TGCGCCAGCAGCTCGAGACAGATGAACACTGAAGCTTTCTTT.

Only a few counts were recorded for this clonotype. This rearrangement joins TRBV5-5 to TRBJ1-6; TRBD1 might be the D (6 bases). Germline V lookup: CDR1 SGHKS, CDR2 YYEKEE (reference sequence). This CDR3 is 15 amino acids long. V lost 4 bases, J lost 7 bases, and 15 bases lay in between. CDR3 nucleotides: TGTGCCAGCAGCCCTCAGGGGAATCTGAATTCACCCCTCCACTTT. Translated: CASSPQGNLNSPLHF.

This clonotype was seen at least ten times. The J gene is TRBJ2-7, the V gene TRBV12-3 or TRBV12-4; D might be TRBD1 or TRBD2, each matching 5 bases. V lost 6 bases and J 5 bases, leaving 11 bases between the germline ends. The CDR3 runs 12 residues. CDR3 sequence: CASRGDSNEQYF. The CDR3 region has the DNA TGTGCCAGCAGGGGAGACAGCAACGAGCAGTACTTC.

In this sample, this clonotype turned up many times. This chain links TRBV7-6 with TRBJ2-1; 12 bases align to TRBD2. Germline V lookup: CDR1 SGHVS, CDR2 FNYEAQ. The V gene end was trimmed by 5 bases and the J gene end by 8 bases; junction bases not matched to a gene: 7. The CDR3 runs 15 residues. CDR3 sequence: CASSMTSGRGHEQFF. For the CDR3, the DNA is TGTGCCAGCAGCATGACTAGCGGGAGAGGGCATGAGCAGTTCTTC.

This clonotype showed up many times. V and J are TRBV5-6 and TRBJ2-1; unclear D gene. Trimming cost V 1 base and J 5 bases, with 13 bases left between them. The CDR3 has 15 amino acids. CDR1 and CDR2 from the germline V gene are SGHDT and YYEEEE. The CDR3 nucleotides read TGTGCCAGCAGCTTGTTCATTTCCGCCCACAATGAGCAGTTCTTC. Translating gives CASSLFISAHNEQFF.

As regards this clonotype: Since no conserved phenylalanine or tryptophan closes the CDR3, a read error is the likely cause. The rearrangement links TRBV30 to TRBJ1-3; unclear D gene. Trimming stripped 0 bases from V and 0 bases from J, with 9 bases between. This CDR3 contains 15 residues. The germline V gene has CDR1 GTSNPN and CDR2 SVGIG (reference sequence). The CDR3: CAWSVGHRSGNTIYC. In nucleotides, the CDR3 is TGTGCCTGGAGTGTCGGCCATCGCTCTGGAAACACCATATATTGT.

In nucleotides, the CDR3 is TGTGCCAGCAGCCTCTTAGGCGGACTAGGAACAGATACGCAGTATTTT. Amino acids: CASSLLGGLGTDTQYF. V is TRBV5-4 and J is TRBJ2-3; 7 nucleotides align to TRBD2. This CDR3 is 16 amino acids long. V shed 4 bases, J shed 3 bases, and the junction held 11 bases outside the gene matches. Germline V gives CDR1 SGHNT, CDR2 YYREEE (reference sequence).

This clonotype was recorded at least ten times. J is TRBJ2-2 and V is TRBV7-2; D is possibly TRBD1 or TRBD2 (5 bases each). Between the trimmed V and J ends, which lost 1 base and 6 bases, there was a span of 12 bases. CDR3 length: 15 residues. Germline V CDR1 and CDR2: SGHTA, FQGNSA. The CDR3 is CASSLGWGRPGELFF. The DNA of the CDR3 is TGTGCCAGCAGCTTAGGGTGGGGGAGACCCGGGGAGCTGTTTTTT.

This clonotype was detected a few times. The chain joins TRBV7-9 to TRBJ2-1; D might be TRBD2 (7 bases). Germline V lookup: CDR1 SEHNR, CDR2 FQNEAQ (reference sequence). V gave up 1 base and J gave up 9 bases, with 19 bases separating them. The CDR3 spans 16 residues. In DNA form, the CDR3 reads TGTGCCAGCAGCTTAGACGGCGGGGGCGCTTGGCTTGAGCAGTTCTTC. Its translation is CASSLDGGGAWLEQFF.

In this sample, this clonotype turned up many times. The chain combines TRBV3-1 with TRBJ2-2; D possibly corresponds to TRBD2 (5 bases). Trimming removed 0 bases at V and 6 bases at J, with 11 bases between. The CDR3 is made up of 15 amino acids. Germline lookup yields CDR1 LGHDT and CDR2 YNNKEL (reference sequence). For the CDR3, the DNA is TGTGCCAGCAGCCAAGATGGGAGTGCCGCCGGGGAGCTGTTTTTT. Protein: CASSQDGSAAGELFF.

This clonotype was detected ten times or more. The V gene is TRBV28, the J gene TRBJ2-7, with 11 bases that match TRBD1. Trimming took 2 bases from V and 3 from J; bases not matched to a gene: 9. Looked up from germline, CDR1 is MDHEN and CDR2 is SYDVKM. The CDR3 is 17 amino acids. The DNA for the CDR3 is TGTGCCAGCAGTTTAGTCATCGGCGGGACAGGGGGCTACGAGCAGTACTTC. Translation gives CASSLVIGGTGGYEQYF.

This clonotype was seen repeatedly, ten times or more. The CDR3 sequence is CASSVESVLSSYNEQFF. The CDR3 region has the DNA TGTGCCAGCAGCGTAGAAAGTGTGTTGAGCTCCTACAATGAGCAGTTCTTC. The chain has TRBV9 and TRBJ2-1; no reliable D call. The V end was cut by 0 bases, the J end by 0 bases, with 13 bases between. Looked up from germline, CDR1 is SGDLS and CDR2 is YYNGEE. The CDR3 contains 17 residues.

There are many counts of this clonotype. The V gene is TRBV4-1, the J gene TRBJ2-7; D not certain. The germline CDR1 and CDR2 sequences are MGHRA and YSYEKL. The CDR3 covers 13 residues. V gave up 2 bases and J gave up 1 base, with 6 bases separating them. CDR3 nucleotides: TGCGCCAGCAGCCAAACCGCATCCTACGAGCAGTACTTC. Translated, it gives CASSQTASYEQYF.

The rearrangement uses TRBV5-5 and TRBJ2-7, with 7 bases identical to TRBD1. V was clipped by 2 bases and J by 4 bases; unmatched bases: 3. The germline V gene encodes CDR1 SGHKS and CDR2 YYEKEE (reference sequence). CDR3 length: 13 amino acids. The DNA of the CDR3 is TGTGCCAGCAGCTTAGTACAGGGGTACGAGCAGTACTTC. Translation gives CASSLVQGYEQYF.

This clonotype was recorded a few times. This sequence joins TRBV14 and TRBJ1-2; D perhaps matches TRBD1 (6 bases). Trimming took 4 bases from V and 8 from J, leaving 20 bases between them. The CDR3 contains 15 residues. Per germline, CDR1 SGHDN and CDR2 FVKESK. CDR3 residues: CASSPGGQLRPGYTF. As DNA, the CDR3 is TGTGCCAGCAGCCCCGGAGGACAGCTGCGCCCGGGCTACACCTTC.

On this clonotype itself: The germline gene is not matched at one end of the junction; a read error may be the cause. The J gene is TRBJ2-2, the V gene TRBV5-1; 7 bases line up with TRBD2. The CDR3 loop spans 14 amino acids. The V gene's germline CDR1 is SGHRS and CDR2 YFSETQ. CDR3 nucleotides: TGCGCCAGCACCTTGGGGGGGGTGAGCCGGGAGCTGTTTTTT. Translating it yields CASTLGGVSRELFF.

This clonotype was detected a few times. The chain is built from TRBV6-1 and TRBJ1-5, with 8 bases matching TRBD1. This CDR3 has 13 amino acids. Germline V gene sequence: CDR1 MNHNS, CDR2 SASEGT. The trim removed 4 bases at V and 7 bases at J, leaving 3 bases unmatched. CDR3 coding DNA: TGTGCCAGCAGTGCGACAGGGGTCCAGCCCCAGCATTTT. Translation: CASSATGVQPQHF.

This chain uses TRBV14 with TRBJ2-1; D gene unclear. The V end lost 3 bases, the J end lost 0 bases, and 15 bases lay between the germline ends. This CDR3 has 17 residues. Germline CDR1 and CDR2: SGHDN and FVKESK. For the CDR3, the DNA is TGTGCCAGCAGCCACCAGACCGCCTTGAGCTCCTACAATGAGCAGTTCTTC. The encoded protein is CASSHQTALSSYNEQFF.

This clonotype was detected ten times or more. The rearrangement joins TRBV5-1 to TRBJ1-5; possibly TRBD1 for D (5 bases). The CDR3 is 13 amino acids. From germline, CDR1 is SGHRS and CDR2 YFSETQ. V lost 4 bases and J 8 bases, leaving 13 bases between the germline ends. CDR3 region: CASSHRGDKPQHF. The CDR3 nucleotides read TGCGCCAGCAGCCACAGAGGGGATAAGCCCCAGCATTTT.

This chain links TRBV4-3 with TRBJ1-3; 7 bases are a match to TRBD1. After removal of 1 base from V and 1 base from J, the junction contained 7 bases not matched to a gene. Germline CDR1 is LGHNA and CDR2 is YSLEER. The CDR3 sequence is 17 residues long. The CDR3 loop reads CASSQVTGTFSGNTIYF. The CDR3 nucleotides are TGCGCCAGCAGCCAAGTGACAGGGACCTTTTCTGGAAACACCATATATTTT.

This clonotype was observed at least ten times. V is TRBV20-1 and J is TRBJ1-4; 7 nucleotides match TRBD1. The CDR3 loop spans 15 amino acids. V shed 0 bases, J shed 7 bases, and the junction held 8 bases outside the gene matches. Germline V gene sequence: CDR1 DFQATT, CDR2 SNEGSKA (reference sequence). The CDR3 DNA reads as TGCAGTGCTAGAGATGTGAACAGGGGAGGTGAAAAACTGTTTTTT. This codes for CSARDVNRGGEKLFF.

This clonotype occurred many times. The chain has TRBV28 and TRBJ1-4; D is ambiguous. Germline V lookup: CDR1 MDHEN, CDR2 SYDVKM. Trimming took 5 bases from V and 8 from J, leaving 9 bases between them. The CDR3 has 12 amino acids. Written as DNA, the CDR3 is TGTGCCAGCAGTCCCCCTGACGAAAAACTGTTTTTT. Protein: CASSPPDEKLFF.

The CDR3 loop reads CSARKAGDRRITGELFF. The DNA for the CDR3 is TGCAGTGCTAGGAAAGCAGGGGACCGTAGGATAACCGGGGAGCTGTTTTTT. The V call is TRBV20-1, the J call TRBJ2-2; D might be TRBD1 (6 bases). Germline assignment: CDR1 DFQATT and CDR2 SNEGSKA (reference sequence). The CDR3 length is 17 residues. The V end lost 3 bases, the J end lost 5 bases, and 22 bases lay between the germline ends.

This clonotype was observed at least ten times. The rearrangement joins TRBV20-1 to TRBJ2-5; the match to TRBD1 covers 9 bases. Germline lookup yields CDR1 DFQATT and CDR2 SNEGSKA (reference sequence). The V and J ends lost 8 bases and 5 bases, in that order; junction bases with no gene match: 6. CDR3 size: 12 residues. The CDR3 region has the DNA TGCAGTTCTCCCGGACAGGGGGAGACCCAGTACTTC. It yields the protein CSSPGQGETQYF.

This clonotype is a singleton in its sample. This rearrangement joins TRBV6-1 to TRBJ2-1; no reliable D call. Germline CDR1 MNHNS, CDR2 SASEGT. The CDR3 is 16 amino acids. V was pared by 3 bases and J by 6 bases, with 18 bases between. CDR3 DNA sequence: TGTGCCAGCAGTGAGTACATACCGGCCCGCTCCAATGAGCAGTTCTTC. This encodes CASSEYIPARSNEQFF.

This clonotype was observed at least ten times. This chain uses TRBV6-1 with TRBJ1-3; no reliable D call. The length of the CDR3 is 16 residues. CDR1 is MNHNS, CDR2 SASEGT, per germline. Trimming removed 2 bases at V and 0 bases at J, with 11 bases between. Here the CDR3 DNA reads TGTGCCAGCAGTGAATCGGTGAGGGTCTCTGGAAACACCATATATTTT. This codes for CASSESVRVSGNTIYF.

This sequence joins TRBV6-1 and TRBJ2-2; D not resolved. From germline, CDR1 is MNHNS and CDR2 SASEGT. The CDR3 runs 14 residues. With 7 bases removed from V and 2 bases from J, the gap between germline ends came to 11 bases. CDR3 nucleotide sequence: TGTGCCAGCATAGGGCGGATAAACACCGGGGAGCTGTTTTTT. It yields the protein CASIGRINTGELFF.

This clonotype was counted a few times. The V and J genes are TRBV7-6 and TRBJ2-1, with D possibly matching TRBD1 (6 bases). Germline CDR1 reads SGHVS; CDR2 reads FNYEAQ. Trimming took 5 bases from V and 5 from J, leaving 19 bases between them. CDR3 length equals 16 residues. CDR3 DNA: TGTGCCAGCAGCCAGGGGCCCCCGGAGACCGACAATGAGCAGTTCTTC. Amino acids: CASSQGPPETDNEQFF.

Ten or more counts support this clonotype. The rearrangement links TRBV20-1 to TRBJ1-6; 10 bases are shared with TRBD1. The CDR3 runs 13 residues. Germline trimming cut 6 bases from V and 13 bases from J; bases unmatched to any gene: 9. Germline CDR1 and CDR2: DFQATT and SNEGSKA (reference sequence). The CDR3 coding sequence is TGCAGTGCAGCGACAGGGGGCCGTTACCCCCTCCACTTT. Its translation is CSAATGGRYPLHF.